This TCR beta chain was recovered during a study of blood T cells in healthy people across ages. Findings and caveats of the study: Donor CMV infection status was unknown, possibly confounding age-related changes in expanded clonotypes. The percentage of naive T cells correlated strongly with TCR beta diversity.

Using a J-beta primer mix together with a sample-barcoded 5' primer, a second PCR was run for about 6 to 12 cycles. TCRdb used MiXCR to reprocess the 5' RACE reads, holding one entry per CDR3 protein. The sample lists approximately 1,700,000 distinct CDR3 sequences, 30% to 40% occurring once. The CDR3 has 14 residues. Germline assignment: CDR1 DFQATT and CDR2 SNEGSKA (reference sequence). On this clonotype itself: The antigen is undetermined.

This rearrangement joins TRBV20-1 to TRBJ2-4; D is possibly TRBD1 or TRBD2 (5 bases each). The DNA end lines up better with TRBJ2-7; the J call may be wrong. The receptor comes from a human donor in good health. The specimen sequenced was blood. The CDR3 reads CSASGAGRGYEQYF. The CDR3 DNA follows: TGCAGTGCGTCCGGGGCCGGTAGGGGATACGAGCAGTACTTC.